The 3 T cell receptor beta chains reported below all come from one sample, sequenced in a study of spatial heterogeneity in lung cancer. Overall study results and limits: One measure, the expanded intratumoral alpha and beta TCR count, tracked tumor mutation counts.

TCRdb ran MiXCR on the 5' RACE reads and lists one entry per CDR3 protein. Of roughly 23,000 distinct CDR3 sequences in the sample, approximately 4.3% were seen once. Their antigen targets remain unknown. Documented time point: sample taken at primary tumor resection. The sample was lung tumor tissue, taken at surgery. The receptors shown here come from a male donor with early-stage non-small cell lung cancer.

The sample holds a few counts of this clonotype. The chain employs TRBV2 and TRBJ2-5; no definite D call. V lost 4 bases, J lost 7 bases, and 10 bases lay in between. CDR1 and CDR2 from the germline V gene are SNHLY and FYNNEI. This CDR3 has 12 amino acids. The CDR3 region is CASSADLGTQYF. CDR3 in DNA: TGTGCCAGCAGTGCTGATCTCGGGACCCAGTACTTC.

This clonotype appeared a few times. The rearrangement joins TRBV18 to TRBJ2-5; D not certain. V was cut by 3 bases and J by 3 bases, with 14 bases left in between. This CDR3 is 15 amino acids long. Germline V lookup: CDR1 KGHSH, CDR2 LQKENI. The DNA for the CDR3 is TGTGCCAGCTCACCTAAGCATAGTGAAGAAGAGACCCAGTACTTC. Its protein is CASSPKHSEEETQYF.

This clonotype appeared many times. The rearrangement links TRBV5-1 to TRBJ2-7, with a weak D call TRBD2 (5 bases). The germline gives CDR1 SGHRS, CDR2 YFSETQ. CDR3 length: 15 residues. Trimming left V 0 bases short and J 1 base short, with 11 bases between. The CDR3 is CASSLERSTSYEQYF. The CDR3 coding sequence is TGCGCCAGCAGCTTGGAGCGGTCCACTTCCTACGAGCAGTACTTC.